Listed below are T cell receptor beta chains from one sample, sequenced in a study of blood T cell repertoires in COVID-19. The assay was immunoSEQ multiplex PCR, and TCRdb's table has in-frame clones only and misses some. The data show around 30,000 clones, with 85% to 90% seen just once and about a tenth held by the top ten. The sample comprised peripheral blood. The source is a man aged 60 to 69 with acute or convalescent COVID-19. Each CDR3 is given with its conserved first and last residue. A D gene is named only where the DNA matches it firmly. Size tells how often a clone was seen (once, few, many) or the class of an expanded clone, and some rows leave it out.

TRBJ1-1,-,-,TRBV5-1,CASSLDRGNTEAFF,TGCGCCAGCAGCTTGGACCGGGGAAATACTGAAGCTTTCTTT
TRBJ1-1,-,few,TRBV12-3/TRBV12-4,CASSLRGKAFF,TGTGCCAGCAGTTTACGAGGGAAAGCTTTCTTT
TRBJ1-5,-,-,TRBV19,CASSMGKWAGLNQPQHF,TGTGCCAGTAGTATGGGTAAATGGGCAGGGCTCAATCAGCCCCAGCATTTT
TRBJ2-7,TRBD1,-,TRBV9,CASSVGAGTAYEQYF,TGTGCCAGCAGCGTAGGGGCAGGGACAGCTTACGAGCAGTACTTC
TRBJ1-1,-,-,TRBV5-4,CASSFQGNTEAFF,TGTGCCAGCAGCTTCCAGGGGAACACTGAAGCTTTCTTT
TRBJ2-7,TRBD1,-,TRBV29-1,CSVGTGQPGEQYF,TGCAGCGTTGGGACAGGACAGCCTGGGGAGCAGTACTTC
TRBJ2-2,-,-,TRBV18,CASSPDRAGPNTGELFF,TGTGCCAGCTCACCAGATCGGGCAGGGCCGAACACCGGGGAGCTGTTTTTT
TRBJ1-2,TRBD1,-,TRBV16,CASSLAGGANYGYTF,TGTGCCAGCAGCCTAGCAGGGGGCGCGAACTATGGCTACACCTTC
TRBJ1-1,-,-,TRBV5-1,CASSLADSNTEAFF,TGCGCCAGCAGCTTGGCCGATAGCAACACTGAAGCTTTCTTT
TRBJ2-1,TRBD1,once,TRBV5-4,CASVSSGTGREQFF,TGTGCCAGCGTTAGCTCCGGGACAGGGCGCGAGCAGTTCTTC
TRBJ1-1,-,-,TRBV21-1,CASSTRDPTAMNTEAFF,TGTGCCAGCAGCACTCGAGACCCGACAGCCATGAACACTGAAGCTTTCTTT
TRBJ1-1,-,-,TRBV19,CASSIRSVRGFNTEAFF,TGTGCCAGTAGTATCCGTTCGGTACGGGGGTTTAATACTGAAGCTTTCTTT
TRBJ2-2,-,once,TRBV15,CATSRDRGSGELFF,TGTGCCACCAGCAGAGATCGGGGATCAGGGGAGCTGTTTTTT
TRBJ2-5,TRBD1,-,TRBV7-6,CASSQTGGQETQYF,TGTGCCAGCAGCCAGACAGGGGGCCAAGAGACCCAGTACTTC
TRBJ1-2,TRBD1,-,TRBV7-2,CASSSSGTGEGYTF,TGTGCCAGCAGCTCAAGCGGGACAGGGGAAGGCTACACCTTC
TRBJ1-5,-,-,TRBV4-2,CASSQDYPPDRFNQPQHF,TGTGCCAGCAGCCAAGATTATCCCCCTGACAGGTTTAATCAGCCCCAGCATTTT
TRBJ1-1,-,-,TRBV5-6,CASSAQTSGRMNTEAFF,TGTGCCAGCAGCGCCCAGACTTCTGGAAGGATGAACACTGAAGCTTTCTTT
TRBJ1-2,TRBD1,-,TRBV29-1,CSVAGTGDYGYTF,TGCAGCGTAGCCGGGACAGGGGACTATGGCTACACCTTC
TRBJ1-1,TRBD1,-,TRBV6-5,CASSWGQENTEAFF,TGTGCCAGCAGCTGGGGACAGGAGAACACTGAAGCTTTCTTT
TRBJ2-7,TRBD2,-,TRBV10-2,CASSVGTSGYEQYF,TGCGCCAGCAGTGTAGGGACTAGTGGTTACGAGCAGTACTTC
TRBJ2-1,TRBD2,-,TRBV3-1/TRBV3-2,CASSSRLLAGAHYEQFF,TGTGCCAGCAGCTCGAGGCTACTAGCGGGGGCTCACTATGAGCAGTTCTTC
TRBJ1-1,-,-,TRBV6-1,CASSEGAGLGRGTEAFF,TGTGCCAGCAGTGAAGGAGCAGGTTTAGGTCGGGGCACTGAAGCTTTCTTT
TRBJ1-3,TRBD1,-,TRBV18,CASSPRTGVTGNTIYF,TGTGCCAGCTCACCTCGGACAGGGGTGACAGGAAACACCATATATTTT
TRBJ2-1,-,-,TRBV19,CASSIPSTYNEQFF,TGTGCCAGTAGTATACCCTCTACCTACAATGAGCAGTTCTTC
TRBJ1-3,-,-,TRBV27,CASSLQGYSGNTIYF,TGTGCCAGCAGTTTACAGGGGTACTCTGGAAACACCATATATTTT
TRBJ2-7,-,-,TRBV2,CASSEAGNSYEQYF,TGTGCCAGCAGTGAGGCCGGGAACTCCTACGAGCAGTACTTC
TRBJ2-2,TRBD2,-,TRBV5-1,CASSSGLAGGPDTGELFF,TGCGCCAGCAGCTCGGGACTAGCGGGGGGGCCCGACACCGGGGAGCTGTTTTTT